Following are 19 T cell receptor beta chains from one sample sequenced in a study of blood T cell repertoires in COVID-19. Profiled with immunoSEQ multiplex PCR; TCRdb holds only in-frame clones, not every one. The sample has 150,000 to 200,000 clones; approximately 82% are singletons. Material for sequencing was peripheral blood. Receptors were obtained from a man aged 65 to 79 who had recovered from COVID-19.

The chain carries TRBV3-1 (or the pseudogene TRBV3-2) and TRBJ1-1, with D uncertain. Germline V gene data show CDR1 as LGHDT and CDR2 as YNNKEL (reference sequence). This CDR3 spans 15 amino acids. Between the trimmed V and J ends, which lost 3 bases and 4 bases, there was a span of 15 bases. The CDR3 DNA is TGTGCCAGCAGCCACCGGTTTCGGGGTTCCACTGAAGCTTTCTTT. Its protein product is CASSHRFRGSTEAFF.

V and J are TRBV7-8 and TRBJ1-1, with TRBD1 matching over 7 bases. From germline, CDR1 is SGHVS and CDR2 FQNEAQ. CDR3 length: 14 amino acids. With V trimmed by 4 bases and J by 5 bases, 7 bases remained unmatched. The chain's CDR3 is CASSSGQVRTEAFF. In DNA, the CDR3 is TGTGCCAGCAGCTCCGGACAGGTGCGTACTGAAGCTTTCTTT.

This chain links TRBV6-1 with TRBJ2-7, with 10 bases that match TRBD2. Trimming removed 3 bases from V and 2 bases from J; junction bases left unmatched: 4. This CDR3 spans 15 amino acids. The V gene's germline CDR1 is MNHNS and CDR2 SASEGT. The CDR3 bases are TGTGCCAGCAGTGATGGGACTAGCGCAACCTACGAGCAGTACTTC. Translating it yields CASSDGTSATYEQYF.

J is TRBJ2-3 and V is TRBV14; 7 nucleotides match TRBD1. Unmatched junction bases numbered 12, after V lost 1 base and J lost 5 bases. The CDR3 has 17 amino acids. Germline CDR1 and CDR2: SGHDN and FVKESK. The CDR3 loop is CASSQGSVQGVRDTQYF. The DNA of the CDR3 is TGTGCCAGCAGCCAAGGATCTGTCCAGGGGGTACGAGATACGCAGTATTTT. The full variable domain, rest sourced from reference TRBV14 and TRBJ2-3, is EAGVTQFPSHSVIEKGQTVTLRCDPISGHDNLYWYRRVMGKEIKFLLHFVKESKQDESGMPNNRFLAERTGGTYSTLKVQPAELEDSGVYFCASSQGSVQGVRDTQYFGPGTRLTVL.

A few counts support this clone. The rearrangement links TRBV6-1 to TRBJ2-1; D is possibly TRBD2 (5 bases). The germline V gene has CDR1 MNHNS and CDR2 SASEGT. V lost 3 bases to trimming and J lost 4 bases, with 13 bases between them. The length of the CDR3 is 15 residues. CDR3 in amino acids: CASSEGGSWYNEQFF. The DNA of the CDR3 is TGTGCCAGCAGTGAGGGTGGGAGTTGGTACAATGAGCAGTTCTTC.

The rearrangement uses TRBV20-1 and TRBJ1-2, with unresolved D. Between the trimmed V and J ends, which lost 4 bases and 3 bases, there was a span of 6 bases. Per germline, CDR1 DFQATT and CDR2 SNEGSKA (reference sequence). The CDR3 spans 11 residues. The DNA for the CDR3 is TGCAGTGCTAAGCCGGACTATGGCTACACCTTC. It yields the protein CSAKPDYGYTF.

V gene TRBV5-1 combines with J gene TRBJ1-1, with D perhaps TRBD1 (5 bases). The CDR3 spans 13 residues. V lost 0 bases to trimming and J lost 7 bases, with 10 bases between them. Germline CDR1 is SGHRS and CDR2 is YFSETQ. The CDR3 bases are TGCGCCAGCAGCTTGGCAGAAACAGGTGAAGCTTTCTTT. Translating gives CASSLAETGEAFF.

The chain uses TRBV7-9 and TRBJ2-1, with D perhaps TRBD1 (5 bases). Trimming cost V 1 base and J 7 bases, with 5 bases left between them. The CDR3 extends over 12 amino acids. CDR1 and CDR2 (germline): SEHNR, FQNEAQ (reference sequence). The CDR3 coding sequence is TGTGCCAGCAGCTTAGAGGGGAATGAGCAGTTCTTC. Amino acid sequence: CASSLEGNEQFF.

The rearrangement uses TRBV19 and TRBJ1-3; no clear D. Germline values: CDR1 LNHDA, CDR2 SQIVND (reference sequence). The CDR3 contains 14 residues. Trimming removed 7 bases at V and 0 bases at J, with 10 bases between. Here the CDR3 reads CASTVRGSGNTIYF. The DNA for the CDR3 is TGTGCCAGTACCGTCAGAGGCTCTGGAAACACCATATATTTT.

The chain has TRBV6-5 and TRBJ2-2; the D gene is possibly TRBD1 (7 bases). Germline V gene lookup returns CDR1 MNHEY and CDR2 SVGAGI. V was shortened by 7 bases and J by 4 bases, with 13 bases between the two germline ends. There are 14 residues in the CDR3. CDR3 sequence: CASTRGVGTGELFF. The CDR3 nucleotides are TGTGCCAGCACCAGGGGGGTCGGCACCGGGGAGCTGTTTTTT.

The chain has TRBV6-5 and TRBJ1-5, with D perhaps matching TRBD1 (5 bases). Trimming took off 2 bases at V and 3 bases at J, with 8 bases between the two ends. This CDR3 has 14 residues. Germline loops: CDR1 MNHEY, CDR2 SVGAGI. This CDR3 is CASSYGAANQPQHF. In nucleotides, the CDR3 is TGTGCCAGCAGTTACGGGGCGGCCAATCAGCCCCAGCATTTT.

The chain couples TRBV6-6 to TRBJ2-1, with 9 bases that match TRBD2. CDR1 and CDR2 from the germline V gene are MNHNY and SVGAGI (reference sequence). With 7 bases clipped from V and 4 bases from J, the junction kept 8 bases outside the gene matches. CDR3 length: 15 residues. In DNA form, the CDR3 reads TGTGCCAGCAATATAGCGGGAGTCCAATACAATGAGCAGTTCTTC. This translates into CASNIAGVQYNEQFF.

CDR3 sequence (DNA): TGTGCCAGCAGTACGACTAGCGGGATTAACCGTAAAGTTCGGTCCTACGAGCAGTACTTC. Translated: CASSTTSGINRKVRSYEQYF. The chain employs TRBV27 and TRBJ2-7, with 11 bases lining up with TRBD2. CDR3 length: 20 residues. The germline CDR1 and CDR2 sequences are MNHEY and SMNVEV (reference sequence). J was trimmed by 1 base and V by 5 bases; bases with no gene match: 19.

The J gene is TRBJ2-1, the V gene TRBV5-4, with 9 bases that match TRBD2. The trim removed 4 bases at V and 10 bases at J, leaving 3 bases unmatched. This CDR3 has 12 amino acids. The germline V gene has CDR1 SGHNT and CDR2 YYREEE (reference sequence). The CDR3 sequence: CASSRTSDEQFF. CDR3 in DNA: TGTGCCAGCAGCAGGACTAGCGACGAGCAGTTCTTC. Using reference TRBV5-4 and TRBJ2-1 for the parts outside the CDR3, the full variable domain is ETGVTQSPTHLIKTRGQQVTLRCSSQSGHNTVSWYQQALGQGPQFIFQYYREEENGRGNFPPRFSGLQFPNYSSELNVNALELDDSALYLCASSRTSDEQFFGPGTRLTVL.

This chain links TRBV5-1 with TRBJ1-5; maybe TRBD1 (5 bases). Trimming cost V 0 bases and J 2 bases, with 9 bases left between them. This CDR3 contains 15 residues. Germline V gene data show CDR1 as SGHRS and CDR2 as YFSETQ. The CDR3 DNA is TGCGCCAGCAGCTTGGCGGGGGTCGGCAATCAGCCCCAGCATTTT. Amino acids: CASSLAGVGNQPQHF. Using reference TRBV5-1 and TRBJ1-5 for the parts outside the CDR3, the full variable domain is KAGVTQTPRYLIKTRGQQVTLSCSPISGHRSVSWYQQTPGQGLQFLFEYFSETQRNKGNFPGRFSGRQFSNSRSEMNVSTLELGDSALYLCASSLAGVGNQPQHFGDGTRLSIL.

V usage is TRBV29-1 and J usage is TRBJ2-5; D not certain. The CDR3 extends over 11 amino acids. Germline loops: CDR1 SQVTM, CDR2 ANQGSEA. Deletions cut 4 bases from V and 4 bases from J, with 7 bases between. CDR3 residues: CSVALRETQYF. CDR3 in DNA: TGCAGCGTTGCCCTGCGAGAGACCCAGTACTTC.

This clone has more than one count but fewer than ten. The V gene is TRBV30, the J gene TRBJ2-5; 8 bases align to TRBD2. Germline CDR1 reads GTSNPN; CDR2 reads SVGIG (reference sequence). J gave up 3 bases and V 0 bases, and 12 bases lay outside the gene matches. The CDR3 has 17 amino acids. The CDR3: CAWSVGAGEGWKETQYF. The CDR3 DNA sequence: TGTGCCTGGAGTGTGGGAGCGGGAGAGGGTTGGAAAGAGACCCAGTACTTC.

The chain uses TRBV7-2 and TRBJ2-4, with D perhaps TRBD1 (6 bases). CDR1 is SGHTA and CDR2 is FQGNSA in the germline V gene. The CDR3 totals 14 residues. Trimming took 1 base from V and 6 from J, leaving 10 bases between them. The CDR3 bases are TGTGCCAGCAGCTTAGACCCCAGGGGAAACATTCAGTACTTC. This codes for CASSLDPRGNIQYF. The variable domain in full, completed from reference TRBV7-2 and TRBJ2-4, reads GAGVSQSPSNKVTEKGKDVELRCDPISGHTALYWYRQSLGQGLEFLIYFQGNSAPDKSGLPSDRFSAERTGGSVSTLTIQRTQQEDSAVYLCASSLDPRGNIQYFGAGTRLSVL.

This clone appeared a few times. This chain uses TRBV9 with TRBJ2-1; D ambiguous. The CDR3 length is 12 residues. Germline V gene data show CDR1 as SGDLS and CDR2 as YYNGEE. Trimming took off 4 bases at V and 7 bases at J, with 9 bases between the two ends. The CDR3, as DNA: TGTGCCAGCAGCTTACAACTAAATGAGCAGTTCTTC. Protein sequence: CASSLQLNEQFF.